A selection of T cell receptor beta chains follows, all from one sample in a study of blood T cell repertoires in COVID-19. Sequenced by immunoSEQ multiplex PCR; TCRdb stores in-frame clones only, minus some. The data show some 180,000 clones, with around 81% seen just once and approximately 8% held by the top ten. The sequencing input was peripheral blood. These receptors were taken from a woman of 80 years or more with COVID-19, enrolled during active disease. Each CDR3 is given with its conserved first and last residue. Each record gives: J gene, V gene, CDR3 protein.

>TRBJ2-1|TRBV18
CASSPWGENNEQFF
>TRBJ1-2|TRBV7-2
CASSSGQVPFGYTF
>TRBJ1-3|TRBV5-5
CASSPWTGFGVVAGNTIYF
>TRBJ2-1|TRBV18
CASSREQPYNEQFF
>TRBJ2-5|TRBV11-2
CASSLGQGRQETQYF
>TRBJ2-7|TRBV3-1/TRBV3-2
CASGPGQGVYEQYF
>TRBJ2-2|TRBV5-4
CASSRPQGESGELFF
>TRBJ2-4|TRBV2
CASSAVSVAKNIQYF
>TRBJ1-1|TRBV6-5
CASNTEGWAEAFF
>TRBJ1-6|TRBV28
CASSLFQGGSPLHF
>TRBJ1-3|TRBV5-1
CASSLGQRDTIYF
>TRBJ1-3|TRBV19
CASTQTSGNTIYF
>TRBJ1-2|TRBV5-4
CASSVDSNYGYTF
>TRBJ2-7|TRBV6-5
CASSSRPGEQYF
>TRBJ2-1|TRBV11-1
CASSFPGQGTNEQFF
>TRBJ2-1|TRBV5-4
CASSLVGVLGNEQFF
>TRBJ2-3|TRBV18
CASSRPPGQGAGDTQYF
>TRBJ1-1|TRBV6-2/TRBV6-3
CASSLDRGYTEAFF
>TRBJ1-5|TRBV2
CASGGLLNQPQHF
>TRBJ2-2|TRBV5-1
CASSLGGTWTGELFF
>TRBJ2-1|TRBV19
CASSPGLAGTEQFF
>TRBJ2-1|TRBV5-1
CASSLGTAYEQFF
>TRBJ1-2|TRBV3-1/TRBV3-2
CASSPGTDPYGYTF
>TRBJ1-4|TRBV7-2
CASGQGRTNEKLFF
>TRBJ1-5|TRBV4-1
CASSWGPFSNQPQHF
>TRBJ1-1|TRBV5-1
CASSITSNTEAFF
>TRBJ2-1|TRBV19
CASSIFGTTSHNEQFF
>TRBJ1-3|TRBV19
CASSRWGQDPGNTIYF
>TRBJ1-1|TRBV20-1
CSAPREVSAFF
>TRBJ2-7|TRBV18
CASSPSTRYEQYF
>TRBJ1-5|TRBV6-2/TRBV6-3
CASSTGLLSQPQHF
>TRBJ1-1|TRBV27
CASSLMRAGGTEAFF
>TRBJ1-5|TRBV7-8
CASSLGRGFSNQPQHF
>TRBJ2-3|TRBV3-1/TRBV3-2
CASSQRRTGSGDTQYF
>TRBJ2-7|TRBV3-1/TRBV3-2
CASSQPRYATGHEQYF
>TRBJ2-7|TRBV15
CATSREGARVYEQYF
>TRBJ2-7|TRBV18
CASSLGTSGGSYEQYF
>TRBJ2-3|TRBV6-1
CASSEDGRGHTDTQYF
>TRBJ2-7|TRBV7-9
CASSPRDSFYEQYF
>TRBJ2-7|TRBV6-7
CASSYPRGAPYEQYF
>TRBJ1-6|TRBV3-1/TRBV3-2
CASSQTGHDSPLHF
>TRBJ2-1|TRBV2
CASSESGLSNNEQFF
>TRBJ1-3|TRBV18
CASSPSRGMAGNTIYF
>TRBJ2-2|TRBV5-1
CASSFENSPGELFF
>TRBJ1-2|TRBV3-1/TRBV3-2
CASSHGGDDGYTF
>TRBJ2-7|TRBV5-4
CASSLYPVSVEQYF